This is a list of T cell receptor beta chains from one sample in a study of human T cells and chemical hapten exposure. Using its own MiXCR run on the RACE reads, TCRdb lists one record per CDR3 protein. The repertoire has approximately 38,000 distinct CDR3 sequences, roughly 10% of them found once; the top ten carry 5% to 6.5%. The sequencing used whole blood, collected in connection with sensitization to the hapten diphenylcyclopropenone (DPC). These TCRs come from a man aged 25-40 years with alopecia areata. Some clones in this sample may be carry-over from other donors' samples. Each CDR3 is given with its conserved first and last residue.

>TRBV6-5
CASRGTGSTREAFF
>TRBV14
CASSRDSLWDEKLFF
>TRBV7-6
CASSRYGAGTDSPLHF
>TRBV11-2
CASSLQPYQPQHF
>TRBV6-5
CASRIREYSNQPQHF
>TRBV11-2
CASSSSKDTQYF
>TRBV7-8
CASSLMGGSPLHF
>TRBV7-3
CASSLTGGQGFETQYF
>TRBV6-6
CASSYPAGLSYGYTF
>TRBV6-1
CASRPGQGLSVTEAFF
>TRBV12-3/TRBV12-4
CASSQSGDGNSPLHF
>TRBV20-1
CSAFPLAGLYNEQFF
>TRBV10-3
CAISEATDTQYF
>TRBV18
CASSPPIAGRSAEAFF
>TRBV12-3/TRBV12-4
CASRSPGVGSAQYF
>TRBV11-2
CASSFGQGGNEKLFF
>TRBV6-1
CASSEDGRGFETQYF
>TRBV6-6
CASSLQSSYNEQFF
>TRBV2
CASRLAGVGGNEQFF
>TRBV2
CASRDRPLVRGANVLTF
>TRBV6-1
CASRVQAQGGTYNEQFF
>TRBV6-1
CASSEVRTAFF
>TRBV7-2
CASSSGTKSGYTF
>TRBV12-5
CASGLQFGQFF
>TRBV4-2
CASSLARTGVEQYF
>TRBV5-1
CASSLNPGTTTYEQYF
>TRBV3-1
CASSQAVGWATGELFF
>TRBV11-2
CASRGRRTQYF
>TRBV7-2
CASSPAWAEQSTDTQYF
>TRBV7-6
CASSFLVATQYF
>TRBV3-1
CASSQVPGDTQYF
>TRBV7-2
CASSLALGVNEQFF
>TRBV6-1
CASRQQAYTEAFF
>TRBV19
CASSPPGEAKNIQYF
>TRBV11-1
CASSYRGLTGELFF
>TRBV18
CASSPPRQIQETQYF
>TRBV5-6
CASSFAGVIAGNEQFF
>TRBV12-3/TRBV12-4
CASSLRDRGRLDYGYTF
>TRBV28
CASSSHRRQETQYF
>TRBV3-1
CASSQDWQAYNEQFF